This TCR beta chain was recovered during a study of siplizumab effects on memory and regulatory T cells. General study points: Apparently more diverse than memory cells, naive T cells also seemed major alloresponse contributors.

About this clone: The antigen is unknown.

CDR3 size: 15 residues. The germline V gene has CDR1 MNHNY and CDR2 SVGAGI (reference sequence). Trimming took 8 bases from V and 0 from J, leaving 16 bases between them. Some 98,000 TCR templates underwent assay in every sample. Assay used: immunoSEQ multiplex PCR; TCRdb lists only in-frame clones, some missing. Here the sample spans roughly 100,000 clones, 85% to 95% being singletons. The chain has TRBV6-6 and TRBJ1-2; maybe TRBD1 (5 bases). The TCR comes from a human donor in good health. The specimen was CD4+ T cells sorted from blood. In DNA, the CDR3 is TGTGCCAGCCGAAAAGGGGTGGCAGCTAACTATGGCTACACCTTC. Protein: CASRKGVAANYGYTF.